This passage covers 17 T cell receptor beta chains from one sample sequenced in a study of blood T cell repertoires in COVID-19 (TCRdb year 2020). Library generation was performed with the immunoSEQ multiplex PCR assay. Here the immuneACCESS table is served through TCRdb, limited to in-frame sequences with V and J called. Missing clones are a known gap in these copies; in checked studies unresolved V genes cover under half, and the rest lacks a known reason. The sample data list some 100,000 clones, and about 90% of these were observed just once. The top ten clonotypes cover 5% of the sample. The specimen sequenced was peripheral blood. All receptors come from a human donor in a cohort sampled during active COVID-19.

This chain links TRBV20-1 with TRBJ1-1; D is undetermined. The CDR3 spans 11 residues. The germline V gene encodes CDR1 DFQATT and CDR2 SNEGSKA (reference sequence). DNA of the CDR3: TGCAGCGCCGTGGGGAGGGTTGAAGCTTTCTTT. Translating it yields CSAVGRVEAFF.

This rearrangement joins TRBV7-9 to TRBJ2-7, with D possibly matching TRBD2 (5 bases). Per the germline V gene, CDR1 is SEHNR and CDR2 is FQNEAQ (reference sequence). The V gene lost 3 bases and the J gene lost 4 bases, with 10 bases spanning the gap. This CDR3 has 13 residues. CDR3 residues: CASSLEATYEQYF. CDR3 DNA: TGTGCCAGCAGCTTGGAGGCTACGTACGAGCAGTACTTC.

The chain joins TRBV19 to TRBJ1-1, with TRBD1 matching 10 bases. The CDR3 is 17 amino acids. Losses at the gene ends were 6 bases for V and 4 bases for J; bases not matched to a gene: 14. Per the germline V gene, CDR1 is LNHDA and CDR2 is SQIVND (reference sequence). CDR3 sequence reads: CASSIGTGVVTGTEAFF. In DNA form, the CDR3 reads TGTGCCAGTAGCATCGGGACAGGGGTCGTAACAGGCACTGAAGCTTTCTTT.

The chain is built from TRBV10-3 and TRBJ2-2; the D gene is possibly TRBD2 (5 bases). Trimming cost V 6 bases and J 0 bases, with 14 bases left between them. Germline V gene sequence: CDR1 ENHRY, CDR2 SYGVKD. The CDR3 spans 16 residues. CDR3 sequence reads: CAISGVSLANTGELFF. CDR3 DNA sequence: TGTGCCATCAGCGGGGTCAGTCTCGCGAACACCGGGGAGCTGTTTTTT.

The chain links TRBV19 to TRBJ2-5; possibly TRBD2 for D (7 bases). Per germline, CDR1 LNHDA and CDR2 SQIVND (reference sequence). Between the trimmed V and J ends, which lost 3 bases and 5 bases, there was a span of 10 bases. The CDR3 spans 13 residues. The CDR3 nucleotides are TGTGCCAGTAGTATCGGGGGGCCGGAGACCCAGTACTTC. This sequence encodes CASSIGGPETQYF. Combining the CDR3 with reference TRBV19 and TRBJ2-5 gives the whole variable domain DGGITQSPKYLFRKEGQNVTLSCEQNLNHDAMYWYRQDPGQGLRLIYYSQIVNDFQKGDIAEGYSVSREKKESFPLTVTSAQKNPTAFYLCASSIGGPETQYFGPGTRLLVL.

This chain joins TRBV7-3 and TRBJ2-1; 15 bases match TRBD2. Germline CDR1 reads SGHTA; CDR2 reads FQGTGA. The ends lost 5 bases at V and 7 bases at J; junction bases unmatched: 3. The CDR3 extends over 15 amino acids. The DNA of the CDR3 is TGTGCCAGCAGCCCGGGACTAGCGGGAGGTAATGAGCAGTTCTTC. This translates into CASSPGLAGGNEQFF.

The V gene is TRBV2, the J gene TRBJ2-7, with 9 bases that match TRBD1. With 6 bases clipped from V and 6 bases from J, the junction kept 9 bases outside the gene matches. CDR1 and CDR2 (germline): SNHLY, FYNNEI. This CDR3 contains 14 residues. The DNA for the CDR3 is TGTGCCAGCAGAGAATGGGACAGGGCTCCCGAGCAGTACTTC. It yields the protein CASREWDRAPEQYF.

The chain combines TRBV5-1 with TRBJ2-1, with TRBD1 matching over 11 bases. CDR3 length equals 14 residues. CDR1 and CDR2 (germline): SGHRS, YFSETQ. J lost 6 bases, V lost 5 bases, and 4 bases had no gene match. CDR3 amino acids: CASRPGTGGNEQFF. The DNA of the CDR3 is TGCGCCAGCAGACCCGGGACAGGGGGCAATGAGCAGTTCTTC. The whole variable domain, remainder taken from reference TRBV5-1 and TRBJ2-1, is KAGVTQTPRYLIKTRGQQVTLSCSPISGHRSVSWYQQTPGQGLQFLFEYFSETQRNKGNFPGRFSGRQFSNSRSEMNVSTLELGDSALYLCASRPGTGGNEQFFGPGTRLTVL.

The V and J genes are TRBV28 and TRBJ2-1; 8 bases are a match to TRBD2. The CDR3 has 17 amino acids. CDR1 and CDR2 from the germline V gene are MDHEN and SYDVKM. Losses at the gene ends were 1 base for V and 2 bases for J; bases not matched to a gene: 7. DNA of the CDR3: TGTGCCAGCAGTTTATTGAGCGGGAGTAGGCCCTACAATGAGCAGTTCTTC. Translated: CASSLLSGSRPYNEQFF.

The CDR3 region has the DNA TGTGCCAGCTCACCACCGCGCAGGTCCTACGAGCAGTACTTC. Residues: CASSPPRRSYEQYF. The V call is TRBV18, the J call TRBJ2-7, with D unclear. Germline loops: CDR1 KGHSH, CDR2 LQKENI. This CDR3 has 14 amino acids. Trimming removed 0 bases from V and 1 base from J, with 7 bases in between.

This chain uses TRBV30 with TRBJ2-1; 13 nucleotides match TRBD2. CDR1 is GTSNPN, CDR2 SVGIG, per germline (reference sequence). The CDR3 is 16 amino acids. The V and J ends lost 2 bases and 6 bases, in that order; junction bases with no gene match: 7. CDR3 loop: CAWSRATSGRVNEQFF. DNA of the CDR3: TGTGCCTGGAGTAGGGCCACTAGCGGGAGGGTCAATGAGCAGTTCTTC.

The CDR3 region has the DNA TGTGCCAGCAGCCTACGACAGGGCCGGGAGACCCAGTACTTC. It is translated as CASSLRQGRETQYF. The chain uses TRBV5-4 and TRBJ2-5, with 7 bases aligning to TRBD1. The CDR3 loop spans 14 amino acids. Germline V gives CDR1 SGHNT, CDR2 YYREEE (reference sequence). V lost 4 bases to trimming and J lost 5 bases; unmatched junction nucleotides: 8.

The chain links TRBV5-4 to TRBJ1-6, with D possibly TRBD1 on 6 matching bases. The CDR3 length is 18 residues. V lost 0 bases, J lost 0 bases, and 13 bases lay in between. Germline V gene sequence: CDR1 SGHNT, CDR2 YYREEE (reference sequence). In DNA, the CDR3 is TGTGCCAGCAGCTTGGGGGGGGGCAGGAGCTCCTATAATTCACCCCTCCACTTT. As protein: CASSLGGGRSSYNSPLHF.

This clone was counted a single time. CDR3 DNA sequence: TGCGCCAGCAGCGACGGGACTAGCGGAGACAATGAGCAGTTCTTC. This encodes CASSDGTSGDNEQFF. The chain employs TRBV5-1 and TRBJ2-1, with TRBD2 matching 11 bases. The V and J ends lost 4 bases and 5 bases, in that order; junction bases with no gene match: 5. The CDR3 runs to 15 residues. CDR1 and CDR2 from the germline V gene are SGHRS and YFSETQ.

The gene calls are TRBV9 and TRBJ1-1; D gene uncertain. Germline V gives CDR1 SGDLS, CDR2 YYNGEE. Trimming left V 4 bases short and J 0 bases short, with 7 bases between. CDR3 length: 13 residues. In DNA, the CDR3 is TGTGCCAGCAGCCGGGTGATGAACACTGAAGCTTTCTTT. Translating gives CASSRVMNTEAFF.

The J gene is TRBJ1-6, the V gene TRBV13; 9 nucleotides agree with TRBD1. J gave up 7 bases and V 4 bases, and 2 bases lay outside the gene matches. The germline V gene encodes CDR1 PRHDT and CDR2 FYEKMQ (reference sequence). This CDR3 region has 14 residues. The CDR3 loop is CASSSGQGNSPLHF. Written as DNA, the CDR3 is TGTGCCAGCAGCTCGGGACAGGGAAATTCACCCCTCCACTTT.

The chain has TRBV12-3 or TRBV12-4 and TRBJ1-2; no clear D. V lost 1 base, J lost 4 bases, and 7 bases lay in between. This CDR3 comprises 13 residues. CDR3 region: CASSLGERYGYTF. CDR3 nucleotide sequence: TGTGCCAGCAGTTTAGGGGAGCGCTATGGCTACACCTTC.